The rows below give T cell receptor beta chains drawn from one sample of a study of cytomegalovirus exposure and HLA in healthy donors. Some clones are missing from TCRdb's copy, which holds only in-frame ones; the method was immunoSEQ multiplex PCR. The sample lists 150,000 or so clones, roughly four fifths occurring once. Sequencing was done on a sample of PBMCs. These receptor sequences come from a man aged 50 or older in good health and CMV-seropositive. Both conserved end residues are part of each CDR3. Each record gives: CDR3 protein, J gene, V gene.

CDR3 protein: CASRSPRLRGNEQFF; J gene: TRBJ2-1; V gene: TRBV19
CDR3 protein: CASMSGGETQYF; J gene: TRBJ2-5; V gene: TRBV6-1
CDR3 protein: CASSLLGGTGLYEQYF; J gene: TRBJ2-7; V gene: TRBV7-8
CDR3 protein: CASSVRQGFLREQFF; J gene: TRBJ2-1; V gene: TRBV5-1
CDR3 protein: CASSLAESYEQYF; J gene: TRBJ2-7; V gene: TRBV27
CDR3 protein: CASLGRGYEQYF; J gene: TRBJ2-7; V gene: TRBV6-6
CDR3 protein: CAWSVRGVPNTEAFF; J gene: TRBJ1-1; V gene: TRBV30
CDR3 protein: CASSRRTGELFF; J gene: TRBJ2-2; V gene: TRBV4-1
CDR3 protein: CASSTRQGSNQPQHF; J gene: TRBJ1-5; V gene: TRBV6-1
CDR3 protein: CASSQDRYNSPLHF; J gene: TRBJ1-6; V gene: TRBV4-1
CDR3 protein: CASSPDGVGYTF; J gene: TRBJ1-2; V gene: TRBV2
CDR3 protein: CASSSGHFGGELFF; J gene: TRBJ2-2; V gene: TRBV5-6
CDR3 protein: CASSPPHRVRNEQYF; J gene: TRBJ2-7; V gene: TRBV11-2
CDR3 protein: CASSYEGYEQYF; J gene: TRBJ2-7; V gene: TRBV6-6
CDR3 protein: CASSMTVYGNTIYF; J gene: TRBJ1-3; V gene: TRBV2